This T cell receptor beta chain emerged from a study of neurological immune-mediated disorders. This clonotype has at least ten counts. As to time point: technical triplicate 3. TCRdb recomputed calls from the 5' RACE reads with MiXCR, one row per CDR3 protein. Of tens of thousands of distinct CDR3 sequences listed, about 16% are singletons. With 4 bases removed from V and 3 bases from J, the gap between germline ends came to 11 bases. Per the germline V gene, CDR1 is SNHLY and CDR2 is FYNNEI. This CDR3 region has 14 residues. The clonotype comes from a female donor with HTLV-1-associated myelopathy (HAM/TSP). The chain is built from TRBV2 and TRBJ2-3; D possibly corresponds to TRBD1 (6 bases). The source material was CD4+ T cells from blood. The CDR3 DNA is TGTGCCAGCAGTGTTCAACAGGGAACAGATACGCAGTATTTT. Translating gives CASSVQQGTDTQYF.